This TCR beta chain was observed in a study of OX40 agonist ivuxolimab in advanced cancers. Findings and caveats of the study: People who partly responded at 0.1-3.0 mg/kg had some of the least clonal expansion seen.

Turning to this clone: Its cognate antigen is unknown.

Using immunoSEQ multiplex PCR, the repertoire was profiled, and TCRdb retains in-frame clones only, with some absent. Of roughly 10,000 clones listed, roughly 64% are singletons. This CDR3 contains 14 residues. Germline V gene data show CDR1 as SGHTA and CDR2 as FQGTGA. The J segment lost 7 bases and the V segment lost 5 bases, leaving 5 bases of the junction unmatched. V gene TRBV7-3 combines with J gene TRBJ1-6; TRBD1 matches at 7 bases. The receptor was derived from an adult with an advanced solid tumor such as melanoma, head and neck, liver or kidney cancer. This sample comprised CD4+ or CD8+ T cells sorted from blood, obtained in a trial of the OX40 agonist ivuxolimab. The CDR3 loop reads CASSKGQRNSPLHF. CDR3 nucleotides: TGTGCCAGCAGCAAGGGACAGCGAAATTCACCCCTCCACTTT.